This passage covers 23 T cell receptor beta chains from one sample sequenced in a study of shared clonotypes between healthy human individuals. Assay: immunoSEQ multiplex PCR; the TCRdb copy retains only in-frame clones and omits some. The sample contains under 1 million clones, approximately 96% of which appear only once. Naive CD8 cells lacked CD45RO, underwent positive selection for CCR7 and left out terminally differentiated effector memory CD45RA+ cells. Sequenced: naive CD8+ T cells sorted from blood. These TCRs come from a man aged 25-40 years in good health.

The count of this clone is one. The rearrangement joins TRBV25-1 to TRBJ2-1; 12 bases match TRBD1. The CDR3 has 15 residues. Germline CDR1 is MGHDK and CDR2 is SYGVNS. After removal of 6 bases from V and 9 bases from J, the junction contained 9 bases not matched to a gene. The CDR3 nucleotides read TGTGCCAGCAGAACCGGGACAGGGGGCGCCTTTGAGCAGTTCTTC. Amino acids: CASRTGTGGAFEQFF.

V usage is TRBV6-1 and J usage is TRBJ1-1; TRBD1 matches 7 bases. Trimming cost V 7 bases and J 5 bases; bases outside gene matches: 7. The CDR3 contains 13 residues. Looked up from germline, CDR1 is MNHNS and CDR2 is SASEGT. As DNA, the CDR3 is TGTGCCAGCATCGACCCAGGGGGGACTGAAGCTTTCTTT. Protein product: CASIDPGGTEAFF.

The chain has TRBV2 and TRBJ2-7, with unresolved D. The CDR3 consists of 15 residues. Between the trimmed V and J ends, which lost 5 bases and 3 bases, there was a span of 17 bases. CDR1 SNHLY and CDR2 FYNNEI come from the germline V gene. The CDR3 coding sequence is TGTGCCAGCAGTCCAACTGGATACGAGAACTACGAGCAGTACTTC. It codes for CASSPTGYENYEQYF.

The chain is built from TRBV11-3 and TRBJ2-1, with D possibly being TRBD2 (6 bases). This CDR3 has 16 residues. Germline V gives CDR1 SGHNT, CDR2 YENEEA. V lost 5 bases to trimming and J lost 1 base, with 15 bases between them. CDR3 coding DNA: TGTGCCAGCAGCCCAGGGCGGGAAGGTTCCTACAATGAGCAGTTCTTC. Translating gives CASSPGREGSYNEQFF.

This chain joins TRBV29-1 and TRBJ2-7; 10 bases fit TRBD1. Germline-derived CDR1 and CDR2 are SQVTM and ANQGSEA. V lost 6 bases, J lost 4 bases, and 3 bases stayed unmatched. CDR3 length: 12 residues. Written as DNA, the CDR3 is TGCAGCGTCGGACAGGGGGATTACGAGCAGTACTTC. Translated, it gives CSVGQGDYEQYF.

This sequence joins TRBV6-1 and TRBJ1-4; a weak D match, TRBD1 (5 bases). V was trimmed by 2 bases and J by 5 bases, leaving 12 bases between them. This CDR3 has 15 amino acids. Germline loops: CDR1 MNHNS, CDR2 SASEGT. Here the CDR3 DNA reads TGTGCCAGCAGTGAATGGAAAGGGGAGAATGAAAAACTGTTTTTT. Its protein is CASSEWKGENEKLFF.

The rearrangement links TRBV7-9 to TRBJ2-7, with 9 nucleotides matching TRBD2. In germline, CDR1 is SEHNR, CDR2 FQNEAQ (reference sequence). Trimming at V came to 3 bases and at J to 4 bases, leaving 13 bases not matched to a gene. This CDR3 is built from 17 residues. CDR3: CASSFPSSSGSRYEQYF. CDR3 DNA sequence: TGTGCCAGCAGCTTCCCATCTAGTAGCGGGAGTAGGTACGAGCAGTACTTC. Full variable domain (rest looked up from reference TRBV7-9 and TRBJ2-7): DTGVSQNPRHKITKRGQNVTFRCDPISEHNRLYWYRQTLGQGPEFLTYFQNEAQLEKSRLLSDRFSAERPKGSFSTLEIQRTEQGDSAMYLCASSFPSSSGSRYEQYFGPGTRLTVT.

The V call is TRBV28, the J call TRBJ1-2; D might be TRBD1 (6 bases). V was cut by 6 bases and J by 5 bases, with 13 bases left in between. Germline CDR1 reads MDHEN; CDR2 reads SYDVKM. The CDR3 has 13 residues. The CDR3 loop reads CASRLGQLYGYTF. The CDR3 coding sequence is TGTGCCAGCAGGCTGGGACAACTATATGGCTACACCTTC.

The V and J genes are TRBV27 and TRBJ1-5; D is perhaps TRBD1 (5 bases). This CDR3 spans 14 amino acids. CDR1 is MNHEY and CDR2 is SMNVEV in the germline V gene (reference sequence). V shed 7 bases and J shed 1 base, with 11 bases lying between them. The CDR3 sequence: CASKGAGSNQPQHF. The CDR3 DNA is TGTGCCAGCAAAGGGGCGGGGAGCAATCAGCCCCAGCATTTT.

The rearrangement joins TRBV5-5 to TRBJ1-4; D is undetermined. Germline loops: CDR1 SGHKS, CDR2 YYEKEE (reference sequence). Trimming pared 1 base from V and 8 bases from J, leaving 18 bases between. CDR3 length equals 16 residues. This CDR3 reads CASSLIGVGGNEKLFF. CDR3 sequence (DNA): TGTGCCAGCAGCTTGATCGGGGTGGGCGGTAACGAAAAACTGTTTTTT. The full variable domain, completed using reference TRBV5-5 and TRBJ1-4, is DAGVTQSPTHLIKTRGQQVTLRCSPISGHKSVSWYQQVLGQGPQFIFQYYEKEERGRGNFPDRFSARQFPNYSSELNVNALLLGDSALYLCASSLIGVGGNEKLFFGSGTQLSVL.

The CDR3 DNA is TGTGCCAGCTCTCCCGTCGGCAGGGCCCACGAGCAGTACTTC. It is translated as CASSPVGRAHEQYF. The chain couples TRBV18 to TRBJ2-7; possibly TRBD1 for D (5 bases). Germline V CDR1 and CDR2: KGHSH, LQKENI. The CDR3 totals 14 residues. The germline V and J ends were trimmed by 6 bases and 5 bases, with 17 bases remaining between them.

The CDR3 sequence is CASSSGAPEQYF. CDR3 coding DNA: TGTGCCAGCAGCTCGGGAGCCCCCGAGCAGTACTTC. This chain uses TRBV6-5 with TRBJ2-7, with D perhaps TRBD2 (6 bases). Germline assignment: CDR1 MNHEY and CDR2 SVGAGI. Trimming took 6 bases from V and 6 from J, leaving 12 bases between them. CDR3 size: 12 residues.

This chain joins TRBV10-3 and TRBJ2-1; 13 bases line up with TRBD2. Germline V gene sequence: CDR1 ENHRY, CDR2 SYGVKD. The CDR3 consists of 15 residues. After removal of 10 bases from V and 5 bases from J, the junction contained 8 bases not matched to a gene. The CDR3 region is CATRLAGGLDNEQFF. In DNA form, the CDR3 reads TGTGCCACCCGACTAGCGGGAGGACTTGACAATGAGCAGTTCTTC.

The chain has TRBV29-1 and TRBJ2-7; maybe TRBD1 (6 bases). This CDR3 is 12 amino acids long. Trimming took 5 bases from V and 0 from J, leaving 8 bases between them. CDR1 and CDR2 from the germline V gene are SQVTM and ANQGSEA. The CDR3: CSVRQDSYEQYF. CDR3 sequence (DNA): TGCAGCGTTCGACAGGACTCCTACGAGCAGTACTTC.

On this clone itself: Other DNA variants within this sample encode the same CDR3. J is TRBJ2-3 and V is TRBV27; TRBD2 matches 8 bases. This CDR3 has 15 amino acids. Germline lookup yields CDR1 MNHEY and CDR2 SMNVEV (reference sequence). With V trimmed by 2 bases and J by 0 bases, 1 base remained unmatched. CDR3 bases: TGTGCCAGCAGTTTAGGCGGGAGGAGCACAGATACGCAGTATTTT. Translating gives CASSLGGRSTDTQYF.

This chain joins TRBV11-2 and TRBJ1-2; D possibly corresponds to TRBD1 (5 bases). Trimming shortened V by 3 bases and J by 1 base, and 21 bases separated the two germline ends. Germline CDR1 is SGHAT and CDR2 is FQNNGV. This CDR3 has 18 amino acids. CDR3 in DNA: TGTGCCAGCAGCTTTAGCCCTCTCTGGGGAGGGGATAACTATGGCTACACCTTC. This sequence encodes CASSFSPLWGGDNYGYTF.

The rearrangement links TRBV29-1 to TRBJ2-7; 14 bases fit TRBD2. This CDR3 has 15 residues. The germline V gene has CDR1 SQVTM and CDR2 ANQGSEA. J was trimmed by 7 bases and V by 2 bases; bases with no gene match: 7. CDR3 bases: TGCAGCGTTGAACAAATGGGACTAGCGGGAGAAGAGCAGTACTTC. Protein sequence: CSVEQMGLAGEEQYF.

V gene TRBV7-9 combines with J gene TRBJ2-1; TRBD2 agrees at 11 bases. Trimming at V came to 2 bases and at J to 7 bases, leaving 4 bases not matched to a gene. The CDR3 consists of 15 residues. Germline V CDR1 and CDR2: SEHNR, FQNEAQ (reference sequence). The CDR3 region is CASSLLAGGINEQFF. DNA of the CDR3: TGTGCCAGCAGCTTACTAGCGGGAGGTATTAATGAGCAGTTCTTC.

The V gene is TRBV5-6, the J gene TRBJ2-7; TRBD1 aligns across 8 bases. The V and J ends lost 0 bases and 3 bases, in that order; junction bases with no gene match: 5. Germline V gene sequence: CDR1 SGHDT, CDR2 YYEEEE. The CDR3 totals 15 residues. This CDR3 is CASSLGLTGVYEQYF. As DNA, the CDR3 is TGTGCCAGCAGCTTGGGACTGACAGGGGTCTACGAGCAGTACTTC.

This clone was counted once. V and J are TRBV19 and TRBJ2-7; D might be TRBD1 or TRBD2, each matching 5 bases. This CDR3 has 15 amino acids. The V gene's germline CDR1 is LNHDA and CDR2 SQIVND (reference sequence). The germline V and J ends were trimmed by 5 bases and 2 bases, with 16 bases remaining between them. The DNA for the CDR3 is TGTGCCAGTAGTGTGGCCCGGGACGGAGCCTACGAGCAGTACTTC. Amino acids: CASSVARDGAYEQYF.

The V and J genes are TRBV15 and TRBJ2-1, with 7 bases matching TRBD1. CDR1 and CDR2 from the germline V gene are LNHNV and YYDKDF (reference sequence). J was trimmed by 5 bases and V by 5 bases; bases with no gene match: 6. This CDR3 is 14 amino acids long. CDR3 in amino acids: CATSLMGQNNEQFF. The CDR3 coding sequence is TGTGCCACCAGCTTAATGGGACAGAACAATGAGCAGTTCTTC.

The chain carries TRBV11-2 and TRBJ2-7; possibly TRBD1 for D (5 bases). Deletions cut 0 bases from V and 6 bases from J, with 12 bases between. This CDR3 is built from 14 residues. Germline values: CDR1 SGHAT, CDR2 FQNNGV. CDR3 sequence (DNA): TGTGCCAGCAGCTTAGAGCAGGGCCACGGCGAGCAGTACTTC. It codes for CASSLEQGHGEQYF.

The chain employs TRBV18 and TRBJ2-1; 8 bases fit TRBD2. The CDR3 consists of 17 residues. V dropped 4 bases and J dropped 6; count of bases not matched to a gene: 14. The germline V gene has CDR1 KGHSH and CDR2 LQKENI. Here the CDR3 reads CASSRAGLAGQSNEQFF. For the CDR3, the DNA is TGTGCCAGCTCACGAGCAGGGTTAGCGGGACAATCCAATGAGCAGTTCTTC.